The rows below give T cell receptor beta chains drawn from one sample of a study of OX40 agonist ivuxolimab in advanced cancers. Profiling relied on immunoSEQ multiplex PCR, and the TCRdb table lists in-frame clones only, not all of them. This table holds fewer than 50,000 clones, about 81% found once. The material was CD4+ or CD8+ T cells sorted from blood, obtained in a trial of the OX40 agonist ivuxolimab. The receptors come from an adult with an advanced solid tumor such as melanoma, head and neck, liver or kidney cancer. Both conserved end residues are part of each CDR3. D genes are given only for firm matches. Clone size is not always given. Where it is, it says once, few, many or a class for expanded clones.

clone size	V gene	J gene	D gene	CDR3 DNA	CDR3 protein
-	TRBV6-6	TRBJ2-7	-	TGTGCCAGCAGTGCAGAACGTCGCTTCTACGAGCAGTACTTC	CASSAERRFYEQYF
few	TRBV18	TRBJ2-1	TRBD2	TGTGCCAGCTCATCCAATAGCGGGATAACATACAATGAGCAGTTCTTC	CASSSNSGITYNEQFF
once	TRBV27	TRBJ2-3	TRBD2	TGTGCCAGCAGTTTAATAGCGGGAGCCGGTACGCAGTATTTT	CASSLIAGAGTQYF
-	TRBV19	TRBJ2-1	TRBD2	TGTGCCAGTAGTATAGATCTACTAGCGGGACACAATGAGCAGTTCTTC	CASSIDLLAGHNEQFF
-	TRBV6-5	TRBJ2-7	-	TGTGCCAGCAGTTACTCGGGGGGAAAGGGCGAGCAGTACTTC	CASSYSGGKGEQYF
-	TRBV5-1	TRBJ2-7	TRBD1	TGCGCCAGCAGCTGGGGGCAGGGGGAGCGATACGAGCAGTACTTC	CASSWGQGERYEQYF
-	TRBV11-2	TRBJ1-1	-	TGTGCCAGCAGTTCCTGGCCTCGCCGAGGGAACACTGAAGCTTTCTTT	CASSSWPRRGNTEAFF
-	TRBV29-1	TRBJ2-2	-	TGCAGCGTTGAAAGCTGGGGGCCAAACACCGGGGAGCTGTTTTTT	CSVESWGPNTGELFF
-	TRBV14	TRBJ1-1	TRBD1	TGTGCCAGCAGCTTCGAGGCCCAGGGGGTGAACACTGAAGCTTTCTTT	CASSFEAQGVNTEAFF
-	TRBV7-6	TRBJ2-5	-	TGTGCCAGCAGCTCCCGACGGACGGAAGAGACCCAGTACTTC	CASSSRRTEETQYF
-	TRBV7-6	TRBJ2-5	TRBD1	TGTGCCAGCAGCTTCAACAGGGGGAAGGAGACCCAGTACTTC	CASSFNRGKETQYF
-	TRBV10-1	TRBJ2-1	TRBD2	TGCGCCAGCAGTGGGTGGACTAGCGGGTCCTACAATGAGCAGTTCTTC	CASSGWTSGSYNEQFF
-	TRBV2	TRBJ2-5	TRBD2	TGTGCCAGCAGTGAGGGACTAGAGCTATATGAGACCCAGTACTTC	CASSEGLELYETQYF
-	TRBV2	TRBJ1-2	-	TGTGCCAGCAGGGAACTGATTTCCTATGGCTACACCTTC	CASRELISYGYTF
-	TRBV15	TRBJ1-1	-	TGTGCCACCAGCAGAGGGGAGAGCACTGAAGCTTTCTTT	CATSRGESTEAFF
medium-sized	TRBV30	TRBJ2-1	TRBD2	TGTGCCTGGAGTGTCACTAGCGGGTCCCGTGAGCAGTTCTTC	CAWSVTSGSREQFF
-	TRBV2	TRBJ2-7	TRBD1	TGTGCCAGCAAAAGTGGTGTGGACAGGGCCTACGAGCAGTACTTC	CASKSGVDRAYEQYF
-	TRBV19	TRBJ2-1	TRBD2	TGTGCCAGTAGTATAGTCCCGGGACTAGCGGGAGGGTATGAGCAGTTCTTC	CASSIVPGLAGGYEQFF
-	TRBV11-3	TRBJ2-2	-	TGTGCCAGCAGCCGTATGCTGAGTCCCGGGGAGCTGTTTTTT	CASSRMLSPGELFF
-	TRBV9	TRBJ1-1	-	TGTGCCAGCAGCCGGACAGACCAATGGAGAACCGAGGCTGAAGCTTTCTTT	CASSRTDQWRTEAEAFF
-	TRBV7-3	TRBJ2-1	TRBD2	TGTGCCAGCAGCTTAAACGGGAGGTCAGCCTACAATGAGCAGTTCTTC	CASSLNGRSAYNEQFF
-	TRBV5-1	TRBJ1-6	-	TGCGCCAGCAGCTTGAAGGCAGGGGATAATTCACCCCTCCACTTT	CASSLKAGDNSPLHF
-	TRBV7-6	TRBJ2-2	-	TGTGCCAGCAGCTTATCAGACGGGGAGCTGTTTTTT	CASSLSDGELFF
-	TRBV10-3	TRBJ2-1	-	TGTGCCATCAGTGAGTCCAGTTCTGAGCAGTTCTTC	CAISESSSEQFF
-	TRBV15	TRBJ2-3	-	TGTGCCACCAGCAGAGGTGGGGGCACAGATACGCAGTATTTT	CATSRGGGTDTQYF
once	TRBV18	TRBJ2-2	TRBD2	TGTGCCAGCTCACCCGGACTAGCGGTCAACACCGGGGAGCTGTTTTTT	CASSPGLAVNTGELFF
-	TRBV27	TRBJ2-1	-	TGTGCCAGCAGTTTAGAGGTTAGCGGCACCTACAATGAGCAGTTCTTC	CASSLEVSGTYNEQFF
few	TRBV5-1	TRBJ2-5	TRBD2	TGCGCCAGCAGCTTGAGATCCCAGCGGGGTCTCCAAGAGACCCAGTACTTC	CASSLRSQRGLQETQYF
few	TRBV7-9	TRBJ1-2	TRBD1	TGTGCCAGCAGTTCCCAAGCAGGGGGTGGCTACACCTTC	CASSSQAGGGYTF
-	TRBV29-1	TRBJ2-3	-	TGCAGCGTTGAATTGTCAGGGCCAGATACGCAGTATTTT	CSVELSGPDTQYF
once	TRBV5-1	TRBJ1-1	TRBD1	TGCGCCAGCAGCTCCCTTCAGGGGGGTGGCACTGAAGCTTTCTTT	CASSSLQGGGTEAFF
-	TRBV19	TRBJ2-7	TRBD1	TGTGCCAGTAGTTTCCGACCGGGACAGGGCTACGAGCAGTACTTC	CASSFRPGQGYEQYF
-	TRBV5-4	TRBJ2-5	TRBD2	TGTGCCAGCAGCCCCGGGACTAGCGGGAGGGGGGAGACCCAGTACTTC	CASSPGTSGRGETQYF
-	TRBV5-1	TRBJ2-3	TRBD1	TGCGCCAGCAGCCCGACAGGGCCAGATACGCAGTATTTT	CASSPTGPDTQYF
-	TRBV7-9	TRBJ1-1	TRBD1	TGTGCCAGCAGCCTAGGACAGGGGGTTAGCGCTGAAGCTTTCTTT	CASSLGQGVSAEAFF
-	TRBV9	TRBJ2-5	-	TGTGCCAGCAGCTCGGGCGGAGAGACCCAGTACTTC	CASSSGGETQYF
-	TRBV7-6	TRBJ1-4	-	TGTGCCAGCAGCCCACAATCTCGGACACTCCGGGGGGAAAAACTGTTTTTT	CASSPQSRTLRGEKLFF
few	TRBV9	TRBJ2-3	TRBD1	TGTGCCAGCAGCTCCCGGACAGGGGGCACAGATACGCAGTATTTT	CASSSRTGGTDTQYF
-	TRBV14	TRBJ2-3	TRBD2	TGTGCCAGCAGCCAAGGAGGGCTAGCGGGAGCGGATACGCAGTATTTT	CASSQGGLAGADTQYF
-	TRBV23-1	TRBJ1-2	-	TGCGCCAGCAGTCACAGGGTTGGCTACACCTTC	CASSHRVGYTF
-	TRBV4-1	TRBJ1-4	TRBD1	TGCGCCAGCAGCCAAAATGACAGGGAGGGGGAAAAACTGTTTTTT	CASSQNDREGEKLFF
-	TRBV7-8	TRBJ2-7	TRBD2	TGTGCCAGCAGCTGGACTAGCGGAGACTACGAGCAGTACTTC	CASSWTSGDYEQYF